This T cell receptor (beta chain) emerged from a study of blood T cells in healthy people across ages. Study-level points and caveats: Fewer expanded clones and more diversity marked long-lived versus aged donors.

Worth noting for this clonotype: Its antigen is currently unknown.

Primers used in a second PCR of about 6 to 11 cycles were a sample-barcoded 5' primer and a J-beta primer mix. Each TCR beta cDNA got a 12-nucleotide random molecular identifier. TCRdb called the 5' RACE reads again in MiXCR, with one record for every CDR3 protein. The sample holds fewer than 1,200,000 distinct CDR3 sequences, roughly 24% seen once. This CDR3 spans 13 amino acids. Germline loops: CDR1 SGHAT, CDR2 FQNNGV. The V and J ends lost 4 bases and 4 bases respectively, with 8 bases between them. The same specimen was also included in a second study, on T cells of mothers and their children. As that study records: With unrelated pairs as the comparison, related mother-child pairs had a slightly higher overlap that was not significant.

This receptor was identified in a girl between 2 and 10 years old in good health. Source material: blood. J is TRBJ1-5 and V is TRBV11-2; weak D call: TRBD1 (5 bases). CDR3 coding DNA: TGTGCCAGCAGCTCTGACAGAAATCAGCCCCAGCATTTT. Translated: CASSSDRNQPQHF.